This T cell receptor (beta chain) was documented in a study of blood T cell repertoires in COVID-19. Whole-study context: Sites across the United States, Italy and Spain contributed samples from acute and convalescent COVID-19. T cells, B-cell-depleted T cells, or PBMCs provided the cDNA or gDNA that served as material.

How the authors handled the data: Reference gene primer amplification gave nucleated cell count estimates. Libraries were prepared by immunoSEQ multiplex PCR; TCRdb keeps only in-frame clonotypes and omits some of them. D and trimming were read from the DNA, whereas the V and J calls and clone size are those reported in that table. The data contain around 250,000 clones, 86% of them singletons. The CDR3 sequence is 18 residues long. Trimming left V 3 bases short and J 3 bases short, with 21 bases between. The germline V gene encodes CDR1 SEHNR and CDR2 FQNEAQ (reference sequence). The specimen sequenced was peripheral blood. This sequence joins TRBV7-9 and TRBJ1-3, with D uncertain. The receptor was derived from a woman under 40 with active or convalescent COVID-19. The CDR3 reads CASSFIGDFGALGNTIYF. The DNA for the CDR3 is TGTGCCAGCAGCTTTATTGGTGACTTCGGAGCTCTTGGAAACACCATATATTTT.